This T cell receptor beta chain was observed in a study of T-cell reconstitution after alpha-beta-depleted transplantation in children. General study results and limits: Where alpha-beta T cells came from about two months after transplant was reportedly several hundred expanded graft clones. There were some patients whose high TCRbeta diversity at day 60 came from surviving recipient T cells and thymic progenitors. T-cell counts and diversity at one year following transplant were attributed mainly to newly produced T cells.

Worth noting for this clonotype: Its antigen is as yet unknown.

Preparation of the TCRbeta library used unique molecular identifiers. TCRdb re-called the PCR reads through MiXCR, storing one row per CDR3 protein. The table includes about 420,000 distinct CDR3 sequences, roughly 17% detected once. The ends lost 6 bases at V and 0 bases at J; junction bases unmatched: 7. The CDR3 has 15 amino acids. CDR1 and CDR2 (germline): MNHEY, SVGAGI. The sample consisted of PBMCs, mostly from graft donor cells, taken 360 days after TCRalphabeta/CD19-depleted stem cell transplant. The chain has TRBV6-5 and TRBJ2-7, with 8 bases lining up with TRBD2. The source is a boy in the first two years of life who had a stem cell transplant for Wiskott-Aldrich syndrome, so the T cells may come from the graft donor. CDR3 DNA: TGTGCCAGCAGCTTACTAGCGGCCAGCTCCTACGAGCAGTACTTC. This translates into CASSLLAASSYEQYF.